This T cell receptor (beta chain) stems from a study of cytomegalovirus exposure and HLA in healthy donors. The germline gives CDR1 SGHAT, CDR2 FQNNGV. The CDR3 runs 17 residues. J gave up 7 bases and V 3 bases, and 11 bases lay outside the gene matches. Researchers ran the PCR with 60 Vbeta and 13 Jbeta primers. Libraries were prepared by immunoSEQ multiplex PCR; TCRdb keeps only in-frame clonotypes and omits some of them. This sample has 150,000 to 200,000 clones, with roughly three quarters found just once. Notes on this clone: The antigen remains undetermined.

The study's findings and limits: For most TCR beta V segments, an earlier analysis put the productive rate at about 87% or about 30% of the time.

The chain uses TRBV11-2 and TRBJ2-1, with 11 bases matching TRBD2. Material: PBMCs. The clonotype was recovered from a woman aged 45-65 years in good health and CMV-seronegative. In DNA form, the CDR3 reads TGTGCCAGCAGCTTGGGGAGACTAGCGGGAACGGAAAATGAGCAGTTCTTC. Its protein product is CASSLGRLAGTENEQFF.